One sample yielded the 6 T cell receptor beta chains listed below, sequenced in a study of blood T cells in healthy people across ages. A second roughly 6 to 11 cycle PCR used barcoded and J-beta primers. Each CDR3 protein gets one entry after TCRdb re-called the 5' RACE reads with MiXCR. The sample shows 700,000 to 950,000 distinct CDR3 sequences, more than 40% of them seen only once. Input material: blood. These receptors came from a woman aged 55-69 years in good health.

For this clonotype: One end of the junction fails to match germline, which may point to a read error. The J gene is TRBJ2-6, the V gene TRBV28; D remains unclear. Looked up from germline, CDR1 is MDHEN and CDR2 is SYDVKM. The CDR3 is 15 residues long. The CDR3 DNA sequence: TGTGCCAACAGTTCCATAAGCTCTGGGGCCAACGTCCTGACTTTC. This gives the protein CANSSISSGANVLTF.

The J gene is TRBJ2-4, the V gene TRBV28, with 11 bases aligning to TRBD1. The DNA matches TRBJ2-7 better at its end, which makes the J call doubtful. This CDR3 spans 16 amino acids. From germline, CDR1 is MDHEN and CDR2 SYDVKM. CDR3 protein: CASSSLPRTGGHEQYF. The CDR3 DNA sequence: TGTGCCAGCAGTTCCCTCCCAAGGACAGGGGGCCACGAGCAGTACTTC.

There are a few counts of this clonotype. This rearrangement joins TRBV5-1 to TRBJ2-1, with D perhaps matching TRBD1 or TRBD2 (5 bases each). Germline assignment: CDR1 SGHRS and CDR2 YFSETQ. The CDR3 totals 17 residues. V lost 1 base, J lost 2 bases, and 16 bases lay in between. CDR3 in amino acids: CASSLKEAGRAYNEQFF. Written as DNA, the CDR3 is TGCGCCAGCAGCTTGAAGGAGGCAGGGCGTGCCTACAATGAGCAGTTCTTC.

The chain couples TRBV15 to TRBJ2-3, with TRBD1 matching 11 bases. J gave up 5 bases and V 0 bases, and 4 bases lay outside the gene matches. The length of the CDR3 is 16 residues. CDR1 is LNHNV and CDR2 is YYDKDF in the germline V gene (reference sequence). Here the CDR3 reads CATSRDGTGGRDTQYF. CDR3 coding DNA: TGTGCCACCAGCAGAGACGGGACAGGGGGACGAGATACGCAGTATTTT.

This sequence joins TRBV12-3 or TRBV12-4 and TRBJ2-5, with D possibly TRBD2 on 5 matching bases. Trimming removed 6 bases from V and 11 bases from J, with 16 bases in between. This CDR3 spans 12 amino acids. CDR3 residues: CASRFEVGEQYF. The CDR3 DNA reads as TGTGCCAGCAGATTCGAGGTCGGGGAGCAGTACTTC.

This clonotype was detected a few times. The chain has TRBV20-1 and TRBJ1-1; D not certain. The germline CDR1 and CDR2 sequences are DFQATT and SNEGSKA (reference sequence). The CDR3 contains 14 residues. V was pared by 0 bases and J by 0 bases, with 8 bases between. The CDR3 DNA follows: TGCAGTGCTAGAGACCCCGGAATGAACACTGAAGCTTTCTTT. This translates into CSARDPGMNTEAFF.